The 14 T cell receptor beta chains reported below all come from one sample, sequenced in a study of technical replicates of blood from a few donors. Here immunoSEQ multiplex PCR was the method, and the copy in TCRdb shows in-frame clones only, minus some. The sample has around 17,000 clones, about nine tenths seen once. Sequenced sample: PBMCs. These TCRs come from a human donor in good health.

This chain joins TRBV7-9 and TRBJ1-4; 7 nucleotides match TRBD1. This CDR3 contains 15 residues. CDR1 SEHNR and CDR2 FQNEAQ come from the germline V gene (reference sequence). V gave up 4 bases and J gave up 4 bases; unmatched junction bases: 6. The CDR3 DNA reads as TGTGCCAGCAGCTCCTTGACAGGGATTAATGAAAAACTGTTTTTT. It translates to CASSSLTGINEKLFF. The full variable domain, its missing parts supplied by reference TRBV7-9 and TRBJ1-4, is DTGVSQNPRHKITKRGQNVTFRCDPISEHNRLYWYRQTLGQGPEFLTYFQNEAQLEKSRLLSDRFSAERPKGSFSTLEIQRTEQGDSAMYLCASSSLTGINEKLFFGSGTQLSVL.

CDR3 sequence reads: CASSDPGGGQTQYF. The CDR3 coding sequence is TGTGCCAGCAGTGACCCCGGGGGGGGACAGACCCAGTACTTC. This chain connects TRBV28 to TRBJ2-5; TRBD2 matches at 8 bases. With V trimmed by 5 bases and J by 6 bases, 8 bases remained unmatched. The CDR3 runs 14 residues. Germline assignment: CDR1 MDHEN and CDR2 SYDVKM.

CDR3 DNA sequence: TGTGCCAGCAGTAGGCTAGCGGGGTACAATGAGCAGTTCTTC. Translated, it gives CASSRLAGYNEQFF. The genes are TRBV27 and TRBJ2-1; 9 positions agree with TRBD2. Germline CDR1 is MNHEY and CDR2 is SMNVEV (reference sequence). The ends lost 5 bases at V and 4 bases at J; junction bases unmatched: 3. The CDR3 is made up of 14 amino acids.

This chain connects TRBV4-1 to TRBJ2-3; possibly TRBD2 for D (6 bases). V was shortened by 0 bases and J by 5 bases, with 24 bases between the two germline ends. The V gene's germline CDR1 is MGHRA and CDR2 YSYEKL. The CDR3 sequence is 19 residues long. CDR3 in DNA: TGCGCCAGCAGCCAAGAAGGGCCCGGGACTCACTACTCGGGAGATACGCAGTATTTT. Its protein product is CASSQEGPGTHYSGDTQYF.

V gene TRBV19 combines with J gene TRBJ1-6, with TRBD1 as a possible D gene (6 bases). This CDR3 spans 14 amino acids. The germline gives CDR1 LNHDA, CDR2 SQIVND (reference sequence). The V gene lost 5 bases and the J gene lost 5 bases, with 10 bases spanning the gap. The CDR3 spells CASSADRNNSPLHF. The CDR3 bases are TGTGCCAGTAGTGCCGACAGGAATAATTCACCCCTCCACTTT. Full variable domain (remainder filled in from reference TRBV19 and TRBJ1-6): DGGITQSPKYLFRKEGQNVTLSCEQNLNHDAMYWYRQDPGQGLRLIYYSQIVNDFQKGDIAEGYSVSREKKESFPLTVTSAQKNPTAFYLCASSADRNNSPLHFGNGTRLTVT.

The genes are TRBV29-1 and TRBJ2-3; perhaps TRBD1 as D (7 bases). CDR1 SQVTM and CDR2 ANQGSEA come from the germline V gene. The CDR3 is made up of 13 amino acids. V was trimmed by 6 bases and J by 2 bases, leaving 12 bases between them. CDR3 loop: CSVAGQSTDTQYF. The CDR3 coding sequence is TGCAGCGTGGCGGGACAGTCCACAGATACGCAGTATTTT.

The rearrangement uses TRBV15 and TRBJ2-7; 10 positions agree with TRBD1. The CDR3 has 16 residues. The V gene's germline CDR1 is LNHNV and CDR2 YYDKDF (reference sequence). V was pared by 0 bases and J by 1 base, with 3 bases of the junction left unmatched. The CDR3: CATSRDGTGDSYEQYF. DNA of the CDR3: TGTGCCACCAGCAGAGATGGGACAGGGGATTCCTACGAGCAGTACTTC.

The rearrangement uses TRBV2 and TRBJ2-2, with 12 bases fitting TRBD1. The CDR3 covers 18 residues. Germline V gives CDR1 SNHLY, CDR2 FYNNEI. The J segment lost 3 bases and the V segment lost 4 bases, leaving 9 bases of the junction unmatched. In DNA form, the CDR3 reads TGTGCCAGCAGTGCGGTCGGGACAGGGGGCATCGACACCGGGGAGCTGTTTTTT. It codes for CASSAVGTGGIDTGELFF.

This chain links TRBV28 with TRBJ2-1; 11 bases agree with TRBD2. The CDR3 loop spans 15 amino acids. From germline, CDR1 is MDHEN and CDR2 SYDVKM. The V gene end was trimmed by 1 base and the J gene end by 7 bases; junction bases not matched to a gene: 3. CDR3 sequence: CASSLLAGGPNEQFF. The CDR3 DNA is TGTGCCAGCAGTTTATTAGCGGGAGGGCCTAATGAGCAGTTCTTC.

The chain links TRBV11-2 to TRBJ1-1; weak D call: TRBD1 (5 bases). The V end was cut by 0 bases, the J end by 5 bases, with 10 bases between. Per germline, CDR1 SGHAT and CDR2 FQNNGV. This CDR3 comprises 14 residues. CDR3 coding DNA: TGTGCCAGCAGCTTAGATTCGGGGGGGACTGAAGCTTTCTTT. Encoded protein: CASSLDSGGTEAFF.

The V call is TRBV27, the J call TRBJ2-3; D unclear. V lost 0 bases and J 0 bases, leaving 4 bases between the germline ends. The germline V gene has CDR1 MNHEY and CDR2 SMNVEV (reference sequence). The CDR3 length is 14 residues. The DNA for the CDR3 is TGTGCCAGCAGTTTATCCACTAGCACAGATACGCAGTATTTT. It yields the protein CASSLSTSTDTQYF.

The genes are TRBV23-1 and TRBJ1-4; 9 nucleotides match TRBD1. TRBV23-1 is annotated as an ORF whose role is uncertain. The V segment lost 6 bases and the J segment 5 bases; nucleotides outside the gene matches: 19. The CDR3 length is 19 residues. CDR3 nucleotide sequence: TGCGCCAGCAGCCGTTTTAATTTTGGTGGGACAGGGAGGAATGAAAAACTGTTTTTT. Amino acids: CASSRFNFGGTGRNEKLFF.

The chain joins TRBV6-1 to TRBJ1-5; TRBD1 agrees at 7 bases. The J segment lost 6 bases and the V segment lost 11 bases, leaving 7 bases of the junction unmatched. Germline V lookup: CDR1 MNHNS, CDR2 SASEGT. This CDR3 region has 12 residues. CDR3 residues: CAVTGVTQPQHF. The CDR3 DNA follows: TGTGCCGTTACAGGGGTGACTCAGCCCCAGCATTTT.

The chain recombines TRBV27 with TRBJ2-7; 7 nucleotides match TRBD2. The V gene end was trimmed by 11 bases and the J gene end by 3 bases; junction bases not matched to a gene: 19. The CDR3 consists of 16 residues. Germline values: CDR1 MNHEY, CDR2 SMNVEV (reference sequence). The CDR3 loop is CAPRRGAGQSFYEQYF. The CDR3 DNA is TGTGCCCCGAGGAGGGGAGCGGGGCAGTCTTTCTACGAGCAGTACTTC.